These 21 T cell receptor beta chains were all obtained from the same sample, sequenced in a study of T cells in Graves' hyperthyroidism and ophthalmopathy. Amplified TCR beta CDR3 regions came from RNA transcripts. Initially, a first-round RT-PCR of the TCR CDR3 employed the HTBI primer set. TCRdb recomputed calls from the multiplex PCR reads with MiXCR, one row per CDR3 protein. Here the sample spans around 500,000 distinct CDR3 sequences, around an eighth being singletons. The sequencing input was blood. These receptors were obtained from a woman between 18 and 29 years old with Graves' hyperthyroidism.

This clonotype was observed at least ten times. The chain is built from TRBV28 and TRBJ2-1; TRBD2 agrees at 13 bases. V lost 2 bases to trimming and J lost 0 bases; unmatched junction nucleotides: 10. The length of the CDR3 is 20 residues. In germline, CDR1 is MDHEN, CDR2 SYDVKM. CDR3 bases: TGTGCCAGCAGTTTAAGCGGACTAGCGGGAGCCGGGAGCTCCTACAATGAGCAGTTCTTC. It is translated as CASSLSGLAGAGSSYNEQFF.

This clonotype was picked up many times. The V gene is TRBV9, the J gene TRBJ1-1; no clear D gene. The CDR3 is 13 amino acids. The V end was cut by 6 bases, the J end by 1 base, with 10 bases between. Germline-derived CDR1 and CDR2 are SGDLS and YYNGEE. The CDR3 spells CASNAIGNTEAFF. The CDR3, as DNA: TGTGCCAGCAATGCTATAGGGAACACTGAAGCTTTCTTT.

The V gene is TRBV11-2, the J gene TRBJ1-2, with a weak D call TRBD1 (5 bases). V was trimmed by 1 base and J by 7 bases, leaving 16 bases between them. CDR1 SGHAT and CDR2 FQNNGV come from the germline V gene. The CDR3 is 15 residues long. The CDR3 DNA sequence: TGTGCCAGCAGCTTAGCGTCAGGGATGGTATCTGGCTACACCTTC. Amino acid sequence: CASSLASGMVSGYTF.

Details on this clonotype: The conserved phenylalanine or tryptophan is not found at the CDR3 terminus, so this likely reflects a read error. This chain connects TRBV15 to TRBJ2-7, with 9 bases lining up with TRBD2. The CDR3 has 13 amino acids. Looked up from germline, CDR1 is LNHNV and CDR2 is YYDKDF (reference sequence). The J segment lost 4 bases and the V segment lost 2 bases, leaving 0 bases of the junction unmatched. CDR3 nucleotides: TGTGCCACCAGCAGACTAGCGGGATACGAGCAGTACCTC. It specifies CATSRLAGYEQYL.

The sample holds many counts of this clonotype. V gene TRBV3-1 combines with J gene TRBJ2-5; tentative D call: TRBD2 (5 bases). Germline values: CDR1 LGHDT, CDR2 YNNKEL (reference sequence). V lost 0 bases and J 5 bases, leaving 10 bases between the germline ends. The CDR3 has 14 amino acids. The CDR3 DNA sequence: TGTGCCAGCAGCCAAGAAAACGGGGTCGAGACCCAGTACTTC. It translates to CASSQENGVETQYF.

The chain combines TRBV19 with TRBJ1-5; D may be TRBD1 (6 bases). Germline-derived CDR1 and CDR2 are LNHDA and SQIVND (reference sequence). Trimming removed 6 bases at V and 1 base at J, with 16 bases between. This CDR3 region has 16 residues. The CDR3 region is CASSPHPDRSNQPQHF. The CDR3 nucleotides read TGTGCCAGTAGCCCCCACCCCGACAGGAGCAATCAGCCCCAGCATTTT.

This clonotype was observed many times. This chain links TRBV7-6 with TRBJ1-1, with 9 positions matching TRBD1. CDR1 SGHVS and CDR2 FNYEAQ come from the germline V gene. This CDR3 is 18 amino acids long. With V trimmed by 5 bases and J by 1 base, 14 bases remained unmatched. CDR3 nucleotides: TGTGCCAGCAGCCCTAGGGGGGACAGGGCCAAAGGGAACACTGAAGCTTTCTTT. It is translated as CASSPRGDRAKGNTEAFF.

This clonotype was observed a few times. This chain connects TRBV5-1 to TRBJ1-1; the D gene is possibly TRBD1 (5 bases). Germline CDR1 SGHRS, CDR2 YFSETQ. The CDR3 extends over 14 amino acids. V lost 1 base, J lost 8 bases, and 15 bases lay in between. CDR3 in amino acids: CASSLSGASLEAFF. Here the CDR3 DNA reads TGCGCCAGCAGCTTGTCCGGGGCTAGCCTGGAAGCTTTCTTT.

This clonotype has at least ten counts. The chain couples TRBV27 to TRBJ2-7, with TRBD1 matching 7 bases. J gave up 2 bases and V 6 bases, and 10 bases lay outside the gene matches. This CDR3 is 15 amino acids long. Germline CDR1 MNHEY, CDR2 SMNVEV (reference sequence). CDR3 protein: CASRLTGANPYEQYV. The CDR3 DNA sequence: TGTGCCAGCAGATTAACAGGGGCAAACCCCTACGAGCAGTACGTC.

The rearrangement joins TRBV20-1 to TRBJ2-1, with 13 nucleotides matching TRBD2. Germline CDR1 and CDR2: DFQATT and SNEGSKA (reference sequence). The CDR3 extends over 15 amino acids. With 2 bases clipped from V and 6 bases from J, the junction kept 4 bases outside the gene matches. As DNA, the CDR3 is TGCAGTGCTAGACCGGGACTAGCGGGAAGCAATGAGCAGTTCTTC. The encoded protein is CSARPGLAGSNEQFF.

This clonotype was seen many times. V is TRBV6-1 and J is TRBJ1-4; D perhaps matches TRBD1 (5 bases). The CDR3 totals 14 residues. Between the trimmed V and J ends, which lost 6 bases and 4 bases, there was a span of 12 bases. CDR1 MNHNS and CDR2 SASEGT come from the germline V gene. The CDR3 loop reads CASRIARGNEKLFF. As DNA, the CDR3 is TGTGCCAGCAGGATTGCTAGGGGTAATGAAAAACTGTTTTTT.

Only a few counts were recorded for this clonotype. The chain joins TRBV20-1 to TRBJ2-7; 10 bases align to TRBD2. Germline values: CDR1 DFQATT, CDR2 SNEGSKA (reference sequence). V lost 1 base to trimming and J lost 3 bases; unmatched junction nucleotides: 9. The CDR3 contains 16 residues. DNA of the CDR3: TGCAGTGCTAGAGCTCGGGCTAGCGGGAGAATCTACGAGCAGTACTTC. It is translated as CSARARASGRIYEQYF.

This clonotype occurred many times. This chain links TRBV30 with TRBJ2-7; the D gene is possibly TRBD1 (6 bases). The germline V gene encodes CDR1 GTSNPN and CDR2 SVGIG (reference sequence). V lost 5 bases to trimming and J lost 0 bases, with 17 bases between them. This CDR3 region has 15 residues. CDR3 in DNA: TGTGCCTGGGGAACAGGGTACAGGAGCTCCTACGAGCAGTACTTC. Protein sequence: CAWGTGYRSSYEQYF.

This clonotype was recorded a few times. V and J are TRBV7-9 and TRBJ2-3; D is tentatively TRBD1 or TRBD2 (5 bases each). Looked up from germline, CDR1 is SEHNR and CDR2 is FQNEAQ (reference sequence). V was trimmed by 4 bases and J by 0 bases, leaving 14 bases between them. This CDR3 contains 16 residues. The DNA of the CDR3 is TGTGCCAGCAGCTCACCATTCGGGGCTAGCACAGATACGCAGTATTTT. Its translation: CASSSPFGASTDTQYF.

This clonotype came up a few times. V gene TRBV6-5 combines with J gene TRBJ2-5; 8 positions match TRBD1. Germline loops: CDR1 MNHEY, CDR2 SVGAGI. The CDR3 contains 15 residues. The junction had 5 bases not matched to a gene; V was cut back by 2 bases and J by 3 bases. Here the CDR3 reads CASSYGTGEEETQYF. CDR3 nucleotide sequence: TGTGCCAGCAGTTACGGGACAGGAGAAGAAGAGACCCAGTACTTC.

The V and J genes are TRBV7-9 and TRBJ1-1, with D perhaps matching TRBD1 (6 bases). Trimming took 11 bases from V and 0 from J, leaving 16 bases between them. Looked up from germline, CDR1 is SEHNR and CDR2 is FQNEAQ (reference sequence). The CDR3 totals 14 residues. The DNA of the CDR3 is TGTGCCGGGGGGGCGCGGAGAATGAACACTGAAGCTTTCTTT. This translates into CAGGARRMNTEAFF.

Many counts were recorded for this clonotype. This chain uses TRBV16 with TRBJ1-6; D might be TRBD1 (6 bases). Germline loops: CDR1 KGHSY, CDR2 FQNENV. The V end was cut by 5 bases, the J end by 5 bases, with 16 bases between. The CDR3 runs 16 residues. CDR3 residues: CASSSTVWTDNSPLHF. CDR3 nucleotide sequence: TGTGCCAGCAGCTCGACCGTTTGGACAGATAATTCACCCCTCCACTTT.

The table lists this clonotype with a few counts. DNA of the CDR3: TGTGCCAGCAGCTTAAGTCCGTGGCTCAATGAGCAGTTCTTC. It yields the protein CASSLSPWLNEQFF. The gene calls are TRBV7-8 and TRBJ2-1; D is uncertain. This CDR3 has 14 amino acids. The germline V gene has CDR1 SGHVS and CDR2 FQNEAQ. Trimming left V 2 bases short and J 6 bases short, with 11 bases between.

This clonotype was picked up many times. This chain connects TRBV19 to TRBJ2-7; D gene ambiguous. The CDR3 has 14 residues. Deletions cut 6 bases from V and 3 bases from J, with 15 bases between. The V gene's germline CDR1 is LNHDA and CDR2 SQIVND (reference sequence). The CDR3 spells CASRTSPSSYEQYF. In DNA, the CDR3 is TGTGCCAGTAGAACCTCCCCCTCGAGCTACGAGCAGTACTTC. The full variable domain, with the rest looked up from reference TRBV19 and TRBJ2-7, is DGGITQSPKYLFRKEGQNVTLSCEQNLNHDAMYWYRQDPGQGLRLIYYSQIVNDFQKGDIAEGYSVSREKKESFPLTVTSAQKNPTAFYLCASRTSPSSYEQYFGPGTRLTVT.

This clonotype occurred many times. The chain employs TRBV6-1 and TRBJ1-1; TRBD1 matches 7 bases. CDR3 size: 15 residues. The trim removed 5 bases at V and 5 bases at J, leaving 11 bases unmatched. In germline, CDR1 is MNHNS, CDR2 SASEGT. The CDR3 protein is CASSKTGWRQTEAFF. CDR3 bases: TGTGCCAGCAGTAAGACAGGGTGGAGGCAGACTGAAGCTTTCTTT.

This clonotype was picked up many times. V gene TRBV4-2 combines with J gene TRBJ2-7; TRBD2 aligns across 12 bases. The trim removed 4 bases at V and 4 bases at J, leaving 8 bases unmatched. From germline, CDR1 is LGHNA and CDR2 YNFKEQ. The CDR3 sequence is 16 residues long. Written as DNA, the CDR3 is TGTGCCAGCAGCCTCGGACTAGCGGGAAGGGAGTACGAGCAGTACTTC. As protein: CASSLGLAGREYEQYF.